The sequence of this T cell receptor beta chain was determined in a study of shared clonotypes between healthy human individuals. Regarding the study as a whole: Limitation of the genetic and exposure-history diversity represented came from the few donors.

Concerning this clone: What it recognizes is unknown.

CD45RO negativity and positive selection for CCR7 defined naive CD8 cells, a population that excluded terminally differentiated effector memory CD45RA+ cells. The germline V and J ends were trimmed by 0 bases and 3 bases, with 9 bases remaining between them. In germline, CDR1 is SGHNT, CDR2 YYREEE (reference sequence). This CDR3 has 14 amino acids. Using approximately 200 ng DNA, approximately 30,000 T cell genomes, the sorted-subset replicate PCRs were run. Some clones are missing from TCRdb's copy, which holds only in-frame ones; the method was immunoSEQ multiplex PCR. This sample has approximately 840,000 clones, with 90% to 98% found just once.

Sequencing was performed on naive CD8+ T cells sorted from blood. The source of this sequence is a man aged 25-45 years in good health. The V and J genes are TRBV5-4 and TRBJ1-2; D is undetermined. The CDR3, as DNA: TGTGCCAGCAGCTTGGAGGCAGGCGACTATGGCTACACCTTC. Translated: CASSLEAGDYGYTF.